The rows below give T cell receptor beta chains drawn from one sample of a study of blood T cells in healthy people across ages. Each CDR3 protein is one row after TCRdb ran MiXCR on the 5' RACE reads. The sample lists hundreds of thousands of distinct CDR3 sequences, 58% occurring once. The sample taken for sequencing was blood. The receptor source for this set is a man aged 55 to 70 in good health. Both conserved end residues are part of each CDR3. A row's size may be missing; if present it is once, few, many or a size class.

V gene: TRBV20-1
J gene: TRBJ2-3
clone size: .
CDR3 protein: CSATSGGRADTQYF

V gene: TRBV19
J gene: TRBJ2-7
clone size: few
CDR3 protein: CASSTSGYEQYF

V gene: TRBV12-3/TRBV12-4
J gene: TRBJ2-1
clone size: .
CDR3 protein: CASSTAYYSYNEQFF

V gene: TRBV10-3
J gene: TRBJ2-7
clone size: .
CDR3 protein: CAISDTETGLISSYEQYF

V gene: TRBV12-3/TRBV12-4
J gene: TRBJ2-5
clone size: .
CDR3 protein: CASSSSAETQYF

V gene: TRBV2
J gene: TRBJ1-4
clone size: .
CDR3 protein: CASSRPEGGFFEKLFF

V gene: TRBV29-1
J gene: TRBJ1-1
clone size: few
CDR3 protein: CSAGTGTGAEAFF

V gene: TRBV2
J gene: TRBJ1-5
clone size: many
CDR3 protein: CASSGTGGNQPQHF

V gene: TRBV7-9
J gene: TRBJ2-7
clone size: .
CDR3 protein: CASSSRTGWISYEQYF

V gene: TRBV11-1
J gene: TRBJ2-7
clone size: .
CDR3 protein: CASSLDRGPWEQYF

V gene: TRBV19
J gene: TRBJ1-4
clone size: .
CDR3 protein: CASKSGIGEEKLFF

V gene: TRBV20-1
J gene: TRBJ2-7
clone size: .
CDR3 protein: CSASDLNGYEQYF

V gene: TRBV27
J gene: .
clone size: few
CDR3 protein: CASSIGQGAGEQYF

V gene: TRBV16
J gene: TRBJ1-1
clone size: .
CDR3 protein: CASSRVLTGTEAFF

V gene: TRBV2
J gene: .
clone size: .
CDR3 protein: CASSEGTSRGETQYF

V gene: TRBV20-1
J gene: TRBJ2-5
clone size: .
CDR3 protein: CSARPPTGQPGETQYF

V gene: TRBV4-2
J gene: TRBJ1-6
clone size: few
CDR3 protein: CASSQEAGRSNNSPLHF

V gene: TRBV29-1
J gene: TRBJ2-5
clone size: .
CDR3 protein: CSVGVGAGDLNGETQYF

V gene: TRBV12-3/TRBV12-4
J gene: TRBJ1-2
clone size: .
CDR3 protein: CASSPVIGGGYTF

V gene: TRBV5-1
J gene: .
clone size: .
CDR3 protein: CASSRTGDYEQYF

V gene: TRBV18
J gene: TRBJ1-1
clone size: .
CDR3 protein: CASNTGVGSTEAFF